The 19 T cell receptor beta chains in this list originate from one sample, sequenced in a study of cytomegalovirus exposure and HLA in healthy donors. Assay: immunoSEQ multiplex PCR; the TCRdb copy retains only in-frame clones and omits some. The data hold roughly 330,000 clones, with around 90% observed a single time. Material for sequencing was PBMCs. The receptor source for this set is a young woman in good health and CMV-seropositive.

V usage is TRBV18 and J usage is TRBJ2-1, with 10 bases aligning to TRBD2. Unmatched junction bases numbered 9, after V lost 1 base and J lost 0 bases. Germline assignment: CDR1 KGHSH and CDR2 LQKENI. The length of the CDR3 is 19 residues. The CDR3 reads CASSPLAGGRTRSYNEQFF. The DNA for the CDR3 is TGTGCCAGCTCACCACTAGCGGGAGGAAGGACTCGCTCCTACAATGAGCAGTTCTTC.

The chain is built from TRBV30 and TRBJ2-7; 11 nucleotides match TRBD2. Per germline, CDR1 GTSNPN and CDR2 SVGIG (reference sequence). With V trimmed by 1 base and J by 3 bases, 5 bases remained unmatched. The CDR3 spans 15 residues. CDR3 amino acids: CAWSATTSGNYEQYF. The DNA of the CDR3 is TGTGCCTGGAGTGCAACGACTAGCGGGAACTACGAGCAGTACTTC.

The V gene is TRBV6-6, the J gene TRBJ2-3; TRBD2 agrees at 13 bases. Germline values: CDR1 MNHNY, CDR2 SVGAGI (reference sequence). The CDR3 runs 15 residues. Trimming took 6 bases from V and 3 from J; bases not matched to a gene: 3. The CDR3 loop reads CASRRLAGGTDTQYF. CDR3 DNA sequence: TGTGCCAGCAGAAGACTAGCGGGAGGAACAGATACGCAGTATTTT.

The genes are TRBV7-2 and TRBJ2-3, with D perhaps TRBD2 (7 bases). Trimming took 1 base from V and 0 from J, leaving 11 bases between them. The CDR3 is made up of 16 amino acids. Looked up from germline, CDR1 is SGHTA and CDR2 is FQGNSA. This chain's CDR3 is CASSLVGGASTDTQYF. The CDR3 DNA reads TGTGCCAGCAGCTTAGTGGGGGGGGCTAGCACAGATACGCAGTATTTT.

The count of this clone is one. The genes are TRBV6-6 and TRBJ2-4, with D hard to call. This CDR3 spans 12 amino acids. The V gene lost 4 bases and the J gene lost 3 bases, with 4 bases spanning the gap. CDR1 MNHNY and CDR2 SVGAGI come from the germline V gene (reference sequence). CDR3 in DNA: TGTGCCAGCAGTTTGGGCAAAAACATTCAGTACTTC. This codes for CASSLGKNIQYF.

The CDR3 DNA sequence: TGTGCCAGTAACCAAGGGGGTCAGCCCCAGCATTTT. The encoded protein is CASNQGGQPQHF. The gene calls are TRBV19 and TRBJ1-5; D may be TRBD1 (6 bases). V shed 7 bases and J shed 6 bases, with 10 bases lying between them. Germline values: CDR1 LNHDA, CDR2 SQIVND (reference sequence). The CDR3 has 12 residues.

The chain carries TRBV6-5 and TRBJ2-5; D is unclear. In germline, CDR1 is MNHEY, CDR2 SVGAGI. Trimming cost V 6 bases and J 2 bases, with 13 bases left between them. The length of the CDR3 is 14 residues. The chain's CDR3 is CASSLYLRQETQYF. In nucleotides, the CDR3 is TGTGCCAGCAGCCTTTACTTGCGTCAAGAGACCCAGTACTTC.

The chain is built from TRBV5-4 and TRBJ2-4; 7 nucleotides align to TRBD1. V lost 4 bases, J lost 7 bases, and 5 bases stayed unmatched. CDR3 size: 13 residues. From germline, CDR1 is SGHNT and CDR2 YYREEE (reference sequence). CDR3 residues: CASSADRANIQYF. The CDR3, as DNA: TGTGCCAGCAGCGCCGACAGGGCGAACATTCAGTACTTC.

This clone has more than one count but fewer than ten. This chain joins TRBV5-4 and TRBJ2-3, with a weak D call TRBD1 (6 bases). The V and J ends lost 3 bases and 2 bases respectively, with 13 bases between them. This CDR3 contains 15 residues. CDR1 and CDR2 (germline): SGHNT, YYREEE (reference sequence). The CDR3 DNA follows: TGTGCCAGCAGCTCGCCCGGGACAAACACAGATACGCAGTATTTT. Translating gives CASSSPGTNTDTQYF.

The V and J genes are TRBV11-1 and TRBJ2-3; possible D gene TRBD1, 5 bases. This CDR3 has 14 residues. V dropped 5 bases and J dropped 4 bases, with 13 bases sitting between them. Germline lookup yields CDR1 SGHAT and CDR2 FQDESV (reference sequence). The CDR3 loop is CASSQKGLADTQYF. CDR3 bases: TGTGCCAGCAGCCAGAAGGGGCTCGCAGATACGCAGTATTTT.

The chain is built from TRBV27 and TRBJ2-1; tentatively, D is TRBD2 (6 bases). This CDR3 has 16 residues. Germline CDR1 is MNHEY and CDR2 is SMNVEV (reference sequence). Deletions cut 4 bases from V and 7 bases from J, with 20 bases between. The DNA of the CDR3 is TGTGCCAGCAGTTCCCATGAGGTAGCGGTCCCAAATGAGCAGTTCTTC. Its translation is CASSSHEVAVPNEQFF.

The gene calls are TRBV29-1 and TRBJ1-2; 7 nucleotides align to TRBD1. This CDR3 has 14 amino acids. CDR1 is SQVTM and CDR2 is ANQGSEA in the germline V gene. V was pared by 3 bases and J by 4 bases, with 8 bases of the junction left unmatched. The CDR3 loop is CSVDSNRGIYGYTF. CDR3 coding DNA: TGCAGCGTTGATTCGAACAGGGGAATCTATGGCTACACCTTC. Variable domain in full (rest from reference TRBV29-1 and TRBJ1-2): SAVISQKPSRDICQRGTSLTIQCQVDSQVTMMFWYRQQPGQSLTLIATANQGSEATYESGFVIDKFPISRPNLTFSTLTVSNMSPEDSSIYLCSVDSNRGIYGYTFGSGTRLTVV.

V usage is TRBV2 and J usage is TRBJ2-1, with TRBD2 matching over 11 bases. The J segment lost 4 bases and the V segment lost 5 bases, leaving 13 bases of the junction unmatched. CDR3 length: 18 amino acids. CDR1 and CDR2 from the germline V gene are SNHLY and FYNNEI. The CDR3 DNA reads TGTGCCAGCAGTTCATTACCTGACGGGACTAGCGGATACAATGAGCAGTTCTTC. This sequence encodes CASSSLPDGTSGYNEQFF.

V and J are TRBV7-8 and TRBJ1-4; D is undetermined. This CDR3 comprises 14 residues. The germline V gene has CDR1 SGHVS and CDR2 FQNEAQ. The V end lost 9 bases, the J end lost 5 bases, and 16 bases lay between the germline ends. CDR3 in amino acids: CASGAGRANEKLFF. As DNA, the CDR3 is TGTGCCAGTGGCGCGGGCAGAGCAAATGAAAAACTGTTTTTT.

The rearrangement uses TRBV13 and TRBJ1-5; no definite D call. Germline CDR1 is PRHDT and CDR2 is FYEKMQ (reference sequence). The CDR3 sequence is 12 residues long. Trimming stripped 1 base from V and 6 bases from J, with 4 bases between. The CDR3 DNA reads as TGTGCCAGCAGCTTAGTTGGTCAGCCCCAGCATTTT. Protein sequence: CASSLVGQPQHF.

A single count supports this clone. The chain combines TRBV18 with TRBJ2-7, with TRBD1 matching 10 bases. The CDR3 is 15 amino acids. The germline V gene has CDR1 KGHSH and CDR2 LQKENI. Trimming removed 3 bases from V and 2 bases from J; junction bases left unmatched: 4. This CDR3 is CASSPGQGRTYEQYF. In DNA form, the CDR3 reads TGTGCCAGCTCACCGGGACAGGGGAGGACCTACGAGCAGTACTTC.

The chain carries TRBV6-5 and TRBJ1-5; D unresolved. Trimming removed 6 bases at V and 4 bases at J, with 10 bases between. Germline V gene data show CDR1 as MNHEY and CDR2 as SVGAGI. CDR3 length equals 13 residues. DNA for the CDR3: TGTGCCAGCAGCCCGGCAGCGAATCAGCCCCAGCATTTT. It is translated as CASSPAANQPQHF.

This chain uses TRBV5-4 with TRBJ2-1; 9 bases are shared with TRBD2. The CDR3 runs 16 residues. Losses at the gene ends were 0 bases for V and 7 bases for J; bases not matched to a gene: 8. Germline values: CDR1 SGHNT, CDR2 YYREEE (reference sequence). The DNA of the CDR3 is TGTGCCAGCAGCTTGGGAAAACTAGCGGGCTTGAATGAGCAGTTCTTC. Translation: CASSLGKLAGLNEQFF.

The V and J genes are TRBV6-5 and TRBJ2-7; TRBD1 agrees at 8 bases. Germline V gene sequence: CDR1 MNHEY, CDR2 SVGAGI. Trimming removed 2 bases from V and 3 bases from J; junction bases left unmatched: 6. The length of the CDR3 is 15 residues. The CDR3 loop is CASSYQRTGSYEQYF. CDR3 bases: TGTGCCAGCAGTTACCAACGGACAGGGAGCTACGAGCAGTACTTC.